These T cell receptor beta chains were read from a single sample in a study of T cell responses to AZD1222 COVID-19 vaccine. Profiled with immunoSEQ multiplex PCR; TCRdb holds only in-frame clones, not every one. The top ten hold less than 1.3% of the sample, which has under 200,000 clones, roughly 87% seen once. Sequencing used peripheral blood, obtained 28 days after the second AZD1222 dose. Receptors originate from an adult who received the AZD1222 COVID-19 vaccine. CDR3s include the opening cysteine and the closing phenylalanine or tryptophan. A D gene is named only where the DNA matches it firmly. The size entry is marked missing in some rows and otherwise reads once, few, many or a size class.

CDR3aa: CASSLGTDINYGYTF
CDR3nt: TGTGCCAGCAGCTTAGGGACAGATATTAACTATGGCTACACCTTC
j_gene: TRBJ1-2
d_gene: -
v_gene: TRBV7-6
abundance: -

CDR3aa: CASRWDGASSANSPLHF
CDR3nt: TGTGCCAGCAGATGGGACGGAGCGTCCTCTGCAAATTCACCCCTCCACTTT
j_gene: TRBJ1-6
d_gene: -
v_gene: TRBV5-5
abundance: -

CDR3aa: CASSQGDRLMEKLFF
CDR3nt: TGCGCCAGCAGCCAAGGTGACAGGTTGATGGAGAAACTGTTTTTT
j_gene: TRBJ1-4
d_gene: -
v_gene: TRBV4-3
abundance: -

CDR3aa: CASSTNRVDTGELFF
CDR3nt: TGTGCCAGTAGTACGAACAGGGTGGACACCGGGGAGCTGTTTTTT
j_gene: TRBJ2-2
d_gene: -
v_gene: TRBV19
abundance: -

CDR3aa: CASSEGGVNTEAFF
CDR3nt: TGTGCCAGCAGTGAAGGTGGGGTGAACACTGAAGCTTTCTTT
j_gene: TRBJ1-1
d_gene: -
v_gene: TRBV6-1
abundance: -

CDR3aa: CASSRDRGGGTEAFF
CDR3nt: TGCGCCAGCAGCAGAGACAGGGGGGGAGGCACTGAAGCTTTCTTT
j_gene: TRBJ1-1
d_gene: TRBD1
v_gene: TRBV5-1
abundance: few

CDR3aa: CASSYEPGDRVYEQYF
CDR3nt: TGTGCCAGCAGCTACGAGCCTGGGGACAGGGTCTACGAGCAGTACTTC
j_gene: TRBJ2-7
d_gene: TRBD1
v_gene: TRBV6-8
abundance: -

CDR3aa: CASSSLTREGEQYF
CDR3nt: TGTGCCAGCAGCTCACTGACTCGTGAAGGCGAGCAGTACTTC
j_gene: TRBJ2-7
d_gene: -
v_gene: TRBV6-2/TRBV6-3
abundance: once

CDR3aa: CASSPSLAGGRGVKETQYF
CDR3nt: TGTGCCAGCAGCCCCTCCCTTGCGGGGGGCCGGGGTGTTAAAGAGACCCAGTACTTC
j_gene: TRBJ2-5
d_gene: TRBD2
v_gene: TRBV3-1/TRBV3-2
abundance: -

CDR3aa: CAGRTASYNEQFF
CDR3nt: TGTGCCGGGCGGACTGCCTCCTACAATGAGCAGTTCTTC
j_gene: TRBJ2-1
d_gene: -
v_gene: TRBV2
abundance: -

CDR3aa: CASSLDRGLSGYTF
CDR3nt: TGCGCCAGCAGCCTTGACAGGGGGCTGAGTGGCTACACCTTC
j_gene: TRBJ1-2
d_gene: TRBD1
v_gene: TRBV4-1
abundance: -

CDR3aa: CASSEEGGGAYGQYF
CDR3nt: TGTGCCAGCAGTGAAGAGGGAGGGGGAGCTTATGGGCAGTACTTC
j_gene: TRBJ2-7
d_gene: -
v_gene: TRBV6-1
abundance: -

CDR3aa: CASISGQVNTGELFF
CDR3nt: TGTGCCAGCATATCGGGACAAGTTAACACCGGGGAGCTGTTTTTT
j_gene: TRBJ2-2
d_gene: -
v_gene: TRBV6-5
abundance: -

CDR3aa: CAISDSDRGKLFF
CDR3nt: TGTGCCATCAGTGACTCCGATCGCGGAAAACTGTTTTTT
j_gene: TRBJ1-4
d_gene: -
v_gene: TRBV10-3
abundance: -

CDR3aa: CASTPGPRNGYGYTF
CDR3nt: TGTGCCAGCACCCCGGGGCCCAGGAATGGCTATGGCTACACCTTC
j_gene: TRBJ1-2
d_gene: -
v_gene: TRBV7-2
abundance: -

CDR3aa: CAWSVQGGFYGYTF
CDR3nt: TGTGCCTGGAGTGTACAGGGGGGGTTCTATGGCTACACCTTC
j_gene: TRBJ1-2
d_gene: TRBD1
v_gene: TRBV30
abundance: -

CDR3aa: CASRERGAGNQPQHF
CDR3nt: TGTGCCAGCAGAGAAAGGGGGGCCGGGAATCAGCCCCAGCATTTT
j_gene: TRBJ1-5
d_gene: -
v_gene: TRBV7-8
abundance: -

CDR3aa: CASSDTSGGSYNEQFF
CDR3nt: TGCGCCAGCAGTGATACTAGCGGGGGGTCCTACAATGAGCAGTTCTTC
j_gene: TRBJ2-1
d_gene: TRBD2
v_gene: TRBV10-1
abundance: -

CDR3aa: CASSPRQGNQPQHF
CDR3nt: TGTGCCAGCAGTCCCAGACAGGGCAATCAGCCCCAGCATTTT
j_gene: TRBJ1-5
d_gene: -
v_gene: TRBV27
abundance: -

CDR3aa: CSVGPSGGEQYF
CDR3nt: TGCAGCGTTGGACCTAGTGGGGGGGAGCAGTACTTC
j_gene: TRBJ2-7
d_gene: -
v_gene: TRBV29-1
abundance: -

CDR3aa: CASSGTGTVNEKLFF
CDR3nt: TGTGCCAGCAGTGGGACCGGGACAGTTAATGAAAAACTGTTTTTT
j_gene: TRBJ1-4
d_gene: TRBD1
v_gene: TRBV2
abundance: -

CDR3aa: CASSEGTLRETQYF
CDR3nt: TGTGCCAGCAGCGAGGGGACCTTGAGAGAGACCCAGTACTTC
j_gene: TRBJ2-5
d_gene: -
v_gene: TRBV9
abundance: -

CDR3aa: CASAPFGANSGNTIYF
CDR3nt: TGTGCCAGCGCTCCATTTGGTGCTAACTCTGGAAACACCATATATTTT
j_gene: TRBJ1-3
d_gene: -
v_gene: TRBV5-8
abundance: -

CDR3aa: CASSYSMRSGYNEQFF
CDR3nt: TGTGCCAGCAGTTACTCGATGAGATCTGGCTACAATGAGCAGTTCTTC
j_gene: TRBJ2-1
d_gene: -
v_gene: TRBV6-2/TRBV6-3
abundance: -

CDR3aa: CASSQRTLNTGELFF
CDR3nt: TGTGCCAGCAGCCAGCGGACGCTGAACACCGGGGAGCTGTTTTTT
j_gene: TRBJ2-2
d_gene: -
v_gene: TRBV4-2
abundance: -

CDR3aa: CASSSGTGEVTLHF
CDR3nt: TGTGCCAGCAGCTCCGGGACAGGGGAAGTCACCCTCCACTTT
j_gene: TRBJ1-6
d_gene: TRBD1
v_gene: TRBV11-2
abundance: -

CDR3aa: CASRGQGWPPLHF
CDR3nt: TGTGCCAGCAGAGGACAGGGCTGGCCACCCCTCCACTTT
j_gene: TRBJ1-6
d_gene: TRBD1
v_gene: TRBV6-5
abundance: -

CDR3aa: CASTGTGVNEQFF
CDR3nt: TGTGCCAGTACTGGGACAGGGGTTAATGAGCAGTTCTTC
j_gene: TRBJ2-1
d_gene: TRBD1
v_gene: TRBV2
abundance: -

CDR3aa: CASSLWGNQPQHF
CDR3nt: TGTGCCAGCAGCTTGTGGGGCAATCAGCCCCAGCATTTT
j_gene: TRBJ1-5
d_gene: -
v_gene: TRBV5-4
abundance: -

CDR3aa: CASRRNGRGAAYEQYF
CDR3nt: TGTGCCAGTAGGAGGAACGGGCGGGGGGCCGCCTACGAGCAGTACTTC
j_gene: TRBJ2-7
d_gene: TRBD2
v_gene: TRBV19
abundance: -

CDR3aa: CSGTTGDVSQPQHF
CDR3nt: TGCAGCGGAACGACAGGGGATGTGAGTCAGCCCCAGCATTTT
j_gene: TRBJ1-5
d_gene: TRBD1
v_gene: TRBV29-1
abundance: -

CDR3aa: CASSRPAGPQHF
CDR3nt: TGTGCCAGCAGCCGGCCCGCAGGGCCCCAGCATTTT
j_gene: TRBJ1-5
d_gene: -
v_gene: TRBV6-5
abundance: few

CDR3aa: CASSQDGADYNEQFF
CDR3nt: TGTGCCAGCAGCCAAGATGGGGCGGACTACAATGAGCAGTTCTTC
j_gene: TRBJ2-1
d_gene: -
v_gene: TRBV4-2
abundance: -

CDR3aa: CASSPLGGDYEQYF
CDR3nt: TGTGCCAGCTCACCACTCGGCGGGGACTACGAGCAGTACTTC
j_gene: TRBJ2-7
d_gene: -
v_gene: TRBV18
abundance: once

CDR3aa: CAISEFQETQYF
CDR3nt: TGTGCCATCAGTGAGTTCCAAGAGACCCAGTACTTC
j_gene: TRBJ2-5
d_gene: -
v_gene: TRBV10-3
abundance: -

CDR3aa: CASSPRGQGSNQPQHF
CDR3nt: TGTGCCAGCAGCCCCCGGGGACAGGGGAGCAATCAGCCCCAGCATTTT
j_gene: TRBJ1-5
d_gene: TRBD1
v_gene: TRBV7-8
abundance: once

CDR3aa: CASRQEFYEQYF
CDR3nt: TGTGCCAGCAGACAAGAATTCTACGAGCAGTACTTC
j_gene: TRBJ2-7
d_gene: -
v_gene: TRBV6-5
abundance: -

CDR3aa: CASSQDKRYGAEGEKLFF
CDR3nt: TGTGCCAGCAGCCAAGATAAACGATATGGGGCCGAGGGTGAAAAACTGTTTTTT
j_gene: TRBJ1-4
d_gene: -
v_gene: TRBV3-1/TRBV3-2
abundance: -

CDR3aa: CASSIMDNYGYTF
CDR3nt: TGTGCCAGTAGTATTATGGACAACTATGGCTACACCTTC
j_gene: TRBJ1-2
d_gene: -
v_gene: TRBV19
abundance: -

CDR3aa: CASSPLTGGSTGELFF
CDR3nt: TGTGCCAGCTCACCATTGACAGGGGGAAGCACCGGGGAGCTGTTTTTT
j_gene: TRBJ2-2
d_gene: TRBD1
v_gene: TRBV18
abundance: few

CDR3aa: CASSQGRGQRYEQYF
CDR3nt: TGTGCCAGCAGCCAAGGGCGGGGCCAGCGGTACGAGCAGTACTTC
j_gene: TRBJ2-7
d_gene: -
v_gene: TRBV7-9
abundance: -